Each of the 30 T cell receptor beta chains below was sequenced from the same sample in a study of CD8 T cells in Susac syndrome. cDNA came from approximately 0.5 to 1 ug RNA primed by random hexamers. TCRdb redid the calling of the immunoSEQ multiplex PCR reads with MiXCR, one entry per CDR3 protein. The data hold about 83,000 distinct CDR3 sequences, with approximately 96% observed a single time. The sample comprised CD8+ T cells from PBMCs. The receptors derive from a human donor with Susac syndrome.

The chain has TRBV19 and TRBJ1-5, with 9 bases lining up with TRBD1. Germline V gene data show CDR1 as LNHDA and CDR2 as SQIVND (reference sequence). Germline trimming cut 3 bases from V and 3 bases from J; bases unmatched to any gene: 3. This CDR3 contains 15 residues. DNA of the CDR3: TGTGCCAGTAGTATCTGGACAGGGGACAATCAGCCCCAGCATTTT. Encoded protein: CASSIWTGDNQPQHF.

CDR3 sequence: CSATLMGGGRNEQFF. CDR3 DNA: TGCAGTGCTACCCTGATGGGGGGGGGCCGGAATGAGCAGTTCTTC. The chain is built from TRBV20-1 and TRBJ2-1, with D perhaps TRBD2 (7 bases). Germline CDR1 DFQATT, CDR2 SNEGSKA (reference sequence). The CDR3 runs to 15 residues. V was shortened by 4 bases and J by 7 bases, with 20 bases between the two germline ends.

The V gene is TRBV7-2, the J gene TRBJ2-7; a possible D gene is TRBD1 (6 bases). Germline lookup yields CDR1 SGHTA and CDR2 FQGNSA. The CDR3 extends over 15 amino acids. V was shortened by 5 bases and J by 0 bases, with 14 bases between the two germline ends. This CDR3 reads CASSAGQLPSYEQYF. The CDR3 DNA sequence: TGTGCCAGCAGCGCTGGACAGCTCCCCTCCTACGAGCAGTACTTC.

The V call is TRBV24-1, the J call TRBJ2-7, with D perhaps given as TRBD1 or TRBD2 (5 bases each). The germline gives CDR1 KGHDR, CDR2 SFDVKD. V was cut by 2 bases and J by 2 bases, with 12 bases left in between. There are 15 residues in the CDR3. The CDR3 protein is CATSDSAGTTYEQYF. CDR3 bases: TGTGCCACCAGTGATTCGGCAGGGACCACCTACGAGCAGTACTTC.

The chain has TRBV12-5 and TRBJ2-1; D not certain. The CDR3 consists of 12 residues. Trimming took 1 base from V and 9 from J, leaving 7 bases between them. Looked up from germline, CDR1 is LGHNT and CDR2 is FRNRAP. CDR3 in amino acids: CASGLGPAEQFF. CDR3 DNA sequence: TGTGCTAGTGGTTTGGGCCCCGCTGAGCAGTTCTTC.

This chain connects TRBV4-2 to TRBJ2-5; D may be TRBD1 (6 bases). The CDR3 is made up of 16 amino acids. V was clipped by 1 base and J by 4 bases, with 16 bases between them. Germline values: CDR1 LGHNA, CDR2 YNFKEQ. CDR3 loop: CASSQVDAGVSETQYF. Written as DNA, the CDR3 is TGTGCCAGCAGCCAAGTGGATGCAGGGGTTTCAGAGACCCAGTACTTC.

This chain connects TRBV15 to TRBJ2-7; 8 bases match TRBD2. The CDR3 extends over 13 amino acids. V lost 4 bases to trimming and J lost 3 bases; unmatched junction nucleotides: 2. Germline V gives CDR1 LNHNV, CDR2 YYDKDF (reference sequence). CDR3 residues: CATSTGRGYEQYF. The DNA for the CDR3 is TGTGCCACCAGCACCGGGAGGGGCTACGAGCAGTACTTC.

The chain links TRBV9 to TRBJ2-1, with D perhaps TRBD2 (5 bases). The ends were cut back, 7 bases at V and 2 bases at J, with 10 bases in the middle. CDR1 and CDR2 (germline): SGDLS, YYNGEE. The CDR3 length is 13 residues. CDR3 in amino acids: CASAGGPYNEQFF. In nucleotides, the CDR3 is TGTGCCAGCGCGGGCGGCCCCTACAATGAGCAGTTCTTC.

This chain links TRBV7-9 with TRBJ2-3; 7 bases are a match to TRBD2. Germline CDR1 and CDR2: SEHNR and FQNEAQ (reference sequence). V trimming: 8 bases; J trimming: 4 bases; junction bases outside the gene matches: 12. The CDR3 is 15 amino acids. CDR3 in amino acids: CASRNGWGGSDTQYF. Written as DNA, the CDR3 is TGTGCCAGCCGGAATGGCTGGGGGGGATCAGATACGCAGTATTTT.

V gene TRBV19 combines with J gene TRBJ1-5, with D possibly matching TRBD1 (5 bases). The V and J ends lost 9 bases and 7 bases respectively, with 13 bases between them. Germline V gene data show CDR1 as LNHDA and CDR2 as SQIVND (reference sequence). The CDR3 has 12 residues. DNA of the CDR3: TGTGCCAGCAGCGACAGCTTCCAGCCCCAGCATTTT. Its translation: CASSDSFQPQHF.

This chain links TRBV5-1 with TRBJ2-3, with D possibly matching TRBD1 (5 bases). V lost 0 bases and J 4 bases, leaving 12 bases between the germline ends. Per the germline V gene, CDR1 is SGHRS and CDR2 is YFSETQ. The CDR3 contains 15 residues. The CDR3 nucleotides are TGCGCCAGCAGCTTGGAGACAGTGCAGTCAGATACGCAGTATTTT. It yields the protein CASSLETVQSDTQYF.

V gene TRBV4-1 combines with J gene TRBJ1-5, with no clear D. The CDR3 totals 14 residues. Germline CDR1 reads MGHRA; CDR2 reads YSYEKL. Trimming cost V 1 base and J 6 bases, with 10 bases left between them. The chain's CDR3 is CASSQGTWSQPQHF. The CDR3 DNA reads as TGCGCCAGCAGCCAAGGGACTTGGAGTCAGCCCCAGCATTTT.

The chain combines TRBV6-2 or TRBV6-3 with TRBJ2-3; 7 bases map to TRBD1. This CDR3 comprises 17 residues. Trimming took 4 bases from V and 2 from J; bases not matched to a gene: 12. Germline-derived CDR1 and CDR2 are MNHEY and SVGEGT. The chain's CDR3 is CASSWPGTEKFTDTQYF. The CDR3 DNA reads TGTGCCAGCAGTTGGCCCGGGACAGAGAAATTCACAGATACGCAGTATTTT.

V usage is TRBV7-9 and J usage is TRBJ2-7; 8 bases map to TRBD1. The CDR3 length is 15 residues. Germline V gene data show CDR1 as SEHNR and CDR2 as FQNEAQ (reference sequence). Trimming at V came to 5 bases and at J to 5 bases, leaving 11 bases not matched to a gene. The CDR3 spells CASSKTQDRDHEQYF. CDR3 DNA: TGTGCCAGCAGCAAGACCCAGGACAGGGACCACGAGCAGTACTTC.

The V gene is TRBV9, the J gene TRBJ2-7; 8 nucleotides align to TRBD1. CDR3 length: 14 amino acids. Germline V gives CDR1 SGDLS, CDR2 YYNGEE. Trimming cost V 0 bases and J 5 bases; bases outside gene matches: 4. CDR3 in amino acids: CASSVEDRADEQYF. The DNA for the CDR3 is TGTGCCAGCAGCGTAGAGGACAGGGCCGACGAGCAGTACTTC. Combining the CDR3 with reference TRBV9 and TRBJ2-7 gives the whole variable domain DSGVTQTPKHLITATGQRVTLRCSPRSGDLSVYWYQQSLDQGLQFLIQYYNGEERAKGNILERFSAQQFPDLHSELNLSSLELGDSALYFCASSVEDRADEQYFGPGTRLTVT.

This clonotype was recorded only once. This chain links TRBV4-2 with TRBJ2-1; no firm D call. Trimming removed 0 bases from V and 5 bases from J, with 8 bases in between. Germline V CDR1 and CDR2: LGHNA, YNFKEQ. The CDR3 spans 14 residues. The CDR3 region is CASSQDRVDNEQFF. CDR3 DNA: TGTGCCAGCAGCCAAGATAGAGTCGACAATGAGCAGTTCTTC.

The chain recombines TRBV7-9 with TRBJ1-2; 8 nucleotides agree with TRBD1. Losses at the gene ends were 8 bases for V and 0 bases for J; bases not matched to a gene: 8. Germline V lookup: CDR1 SEHNR, CDR2 FQNEAQ (reference sequence). The CDR3 length is 15 residues. CDR3 amino acids: CASGDRPITNYGYTF. The CDR3 bases are TGTGCCAGCGGGGACAGGCCTATTACTAACTATGGCTACACCTTC.

This chain links TRBV28 with TRBJ1-2; 8 positions agree with TRBD1. With V trimmed by 4 bases and J by 7 bases, 8 bases remained unmatched. Looked up from germline, CDR1 is MDHEN and CDR2 is SYDVKM. The CDR3 is 14 amino acids. The CDR3 DNA sequence: TGTGCCAGCAGTTCCGGACAGGGAAACGGTGGCTACACCTTC. This codes for CASSSGQGNGGYTF.

The chain is built from TRBV4-3 and TRBJ2-2; 9 bases fit TRBD1. After removal of 4 bases from V and 5 bases from J, the junction contained 8 bases not matched to a gene. The CDR3 is 16 residues long. Germline V gene data show CDR1 as LGHNA and CDR2 as YSLEER. The CDR3 reads CASSRSPGQGTGELFF. The DNA for the CDR3 is TGCGCCAGCAGCCGTAGCCCGGGACAGGGAACCGGGGAGCTGTTTTTT.

This rearrangement joins TRBV28 to TRBJ2-7; 12 positions match TRBD2. J lost 2 bases, V lost 3 bases, and 5 bases had no gene match. Germline CDR1 MDHEN, CDR2 SYDVKM. There are 16 residues in the CDR3. CDR3 sequence: CASSFPTSGRTYEQYF. In DNA form, the CDR3 reads TGTGCCAGCAGTTTTCCGACTAGCGGGAGAACCTACGAGCAGTACTTC.

Here the CDR3 DNA reads TGTGCCAGCAGCTTTACCTCACGCTCCTACGAGCAGTACGTC. This encodes CASSFTSRSYEQYV. The J gene is TRBJ2-7, the V gene TRBV7-2; D uncertain. V dropped 3 bases and J dropped 0 bases, with 9 bases sitting between them. This CDR3 has 14 amino acids. Germline values: CDR1 SGHTA, CDR2 FQGNSA.

The V call is TRBV7-9, the J call TRBJ2-7; D may match TRBD1 or TRBD2 (5 bases each). Trimming cost V 7 bases and J 4 bases, with 14 bases left between them. The CDR3 loop spans 13 amino acids. Per germline, CDR1 SEHNR and CDR2 FQNEAQ (reference sequence). The CDR3 region has the DNA TGTGCCAGCACCGGGACGGTAGTTTACGAGCAGTACTTC. Protein product: CASTGTVVYEQYF.

The chain couples TRBV9 to TRBJ2-5; 12 bases are a match to TRBD2. CDR3 length equals 16 residues. The germline gives CDR1 SGDLS, CDR2 YYNGEE. Trimming took 2 bases from V and 4 from J; bases not matched to a gene: 6. CDR3 protein: CASSVLTSGGRETQYF. CDR3 coding DNA: TGTGCCAGCAGCGTCCTAACTAGCGGGGGGAGAGAGACCCAGTACTTC.

The gene calls are TRBV4-2 and TRBJ1-1; D gene unclear. The CDR3 is 12 amino acids. The V and J ends lost 6 bases and 3 bases respectively, with 8 bases between them. Germline CDR1 and CDR2: LGHNA and YNFKEQ. The CDR3 sequence is CASRFPDTEAFF. CDR3 nucleotide sequence: TGTGCCAGCAGGTTCCCCGACACTGAAGCTTTCTTT.

V usage is TRBV5-1 and J usage is TRBJ2-5; D remains unclear. The germline gives CDR1 SGHRS, CDR2 YFSETQ. V was shortened by 0 bases and J by 1 base, with 4 bases between the two germline ends. The CDR3 loop spans 13 amino acids. CDR3: CASSLGSQETQYF. In nucleotides, the CDR3 is TGCGCCAGCAGCTTGGGCAGCCAAGAGACCCAGTACTTC.

The V and J genes are TRBV12-3 or TRBV12-4 and TRBJ2-7; D is unclear. The CDR3 sequence is 11 residues long. With 1 base removed from V and 5 bases from J, the gap between germline ends came to 3 bases. The CDR3 here is CASSLDHEQYF. CDR3 nucleotide sequence: TGTGCCAGCAGTTTAGACCACGAGCAGTACTTC.

V and J are TRBV20-1 and TRBJ2-7; 9 nucleotides agree with TRBD2. Germline V gene data show CDR1 as DFQATT and CDR2 as SNEGSKA (reference sequence). J was trimmed by 3 bases and V by 3 bases; bases with no gene match: 9. The CDR3 is 15 residues long. The CDR3 protein is CSASQPGTSYYEQYF. CDR3 nucleotide sequence: TGCAGTGCTAGCCAACCAGGGACTAGCTACTACGAGCAGTACTTC.

The chain links TRBV27 to TRBJ2-7; D is ambiguous. Per germline, CDR1 MNHEY and CDR2 SMNVEV (reference sequence). V gave up 1 base and J gave up 0 bases, with 10 bases separating them. The length of the CDR3 is 15 residues. The CDR3 reads CASSLFVPSSYEQYF. Written as DNA, the CDR3 is TGTGCCAGCAGTTTATTCGTCCCGAGCTCCTACGAGCAGTACTTC.

This chain links TRBV3-1 with TRBJ2-7; 9 bases align to TRBD1. The CDR3 is 15 amino acids. Germline assignment: CDR1 LGHDT and CDR2 YNNKEL (reference sequence). After removal of 4 bases from V and 4 bases from J, the junction contained 8 bases not matched to a gene. CDR3 DNA: TGTGCCAGCAGCCGGGACAGGGCCGATCGGTACGAGCAGTACTTC. This encodes CASSRDRADRYEQYF.

The rearrangement links TRBV15 to TRBJ2-7, with no clear D. Trimming cost V 2 bases and J 2 bases, with 13 bases left between them. Per germline, CDR1 LNHNV and CDR2 YYDKDF (reference sequence). The CDR3 length is 15 residues. The CDR3 sequence is CATSRTPTSTYEQYF. The CDR3 DNA is TGTGCCACCAGCAGAACTCCTACATCCACCTACGAGCAGTACTTC.